This passage covers 15 T cell receptor beta chains from one sample sequenced in a study of vaccination and CD4 T cells after COVID-19. Cultured CD4+ T cells had their DNA profiled by the Oncomine TCR Beta short-read assay. One entry per CDR3 protein, called by TCRdb with MiXCR from the PCR reads. The repertoire holds around 21,000 distinct CDR3 sequences, over 50% seen once, with about 10% in the top ten. Their target antigens are unknown. Treatment in this sample: approximately 9-day PBMC culture with coronavirus spike peptide pools or control peptides (ViraFEST assay). Sequenced sample: CD4+ T cells from blood, cultured in vitro. The origin of the receptors is a human donor who had recovered from COVID-19.

The chain links TRBV10-3 to TRBJ1-1, with a weak D call TRBD1 (6 bases). The length of the CDR3 is 15 residues. V was trimmed by 6 bases and J by 11 bases, leaving 25 bases between them. Germline loops: CDR1 ENHRY, CDR2 SYGVKD. CDR3 nucleotides: TGTGCCATCAGGGGGGGCCGAAGGTGGGGGGATGACGCTTTCTTT. It is translated as CAIRGGRRWGDDAFF.

The CDR3 is CASSSGQPRGTQYF. The CDR3 nucleotides read TGTGCCAGCAGCTCCGGACAGCCACGGGGGACCCAGTACTTC. This chain uses TRBV7-2 with TRBJ2-5, with D perhaps TRBD1 (6 bases). CDR1 is SGHTA, CDR2 FQGNSA, per germline. The ends were cut back, 4 bases at V and 7 bases at J, with 16 bases in the middle. This CDR3 is 14 amino acids long.

This rearrangement joins TRBV12-3 or TRBV12-4 to TRBJ2-7; TRBD2 aligns across 14 bases. The CDR3 has 18 residues. The J segment lost 2 bases and the V segment lost 3 bases, leaving 9 bases of the junction unmatched. The CDR3 is CASSFWGTSGRKAYEQYF. The DNA of the CDR3 is TGTGCCAGCAGTTTTTGGGGGACTAGCGGGAGAAAGGCCTACGAGCAGTACTTC.

The V gene is TRBV6-2 or TRBV6-3, the J gene TRBJ1-2; 8 positions match TRBD1. CDR1 and CDR2 from the germline V gene are MNHEY and SVGEGT. V was clipped by 5 bases and J by 4 bases; unmatched bases: 3. This CDR3 comprises 13 residues. Here the CDR3 reads CASSGQGGYGYTF. The CDR3 bases are TGTGCCAGCAGTGGACAGGGCGGCTATGGCTACACCTTC.

The V gene is TRBV19, the J gene TRBJ1-6, with TRBD1 matching over 10 bases. CDR3 size: 16 residues. Trimming cost V 4 bases and J 10 bases; bases outside gene matches: 10. Germline-derived CDR1 and CDR2 are LNHDA and SQIVND (reference sequence). This CDR3 is CASSKMRQGAGSPLHF. The CDR3 bases are TGTGCCAGTAGTAAAATGCGACAGGGGGCTGGGTCACCCCTCCACTTT. The variable domain in full, with the rest retrieved from reference TRBV19 and TRBJ1-6, is DGGITQSPKYLFRKEGQNVTLSCEQNLNHDAMYWYRQDPGQGLRLIYYSQIVNDFQKGDIAEGYSVSREKKESFPLTVTSAQKNPTAFYLCASSKMRQGAGSPLHFGNGTRLTVT.

CDR3: CSAREAGRGKNIQYF. The CDR3, as DNA: TGCAGTGCTAGGGAAGCGGGACGGGGCAAAAACATTCAGTACTTC. V is TRBV20-1 and J is TRBJ2-4, with TRBD2 matching 7 bases. The CDR3 sequence is 15 residues long. The V and J ends lost 3 bases and 3 bases, in that order; junction bases with no gene match: 8. The V gene's germline CDR1 is DFQATT and CDR2 SNEGSKA (reference sequence).

This sequence joins TRBV7-2 and TRBJ1-3; D gene unclear. The CDR3 contains 12 residues. With 2 bases removed from V and 5 bases from J, the gap between germline ends came to 4 bases. Germline V gene lookup returns CDR1 SGHTA and CDR2 FQGNSA. For the CDR3, the DNA is TGTGCCAGCAGCTTAACGCGAAACACCATATATTTT. Translating it yields CASSLTRNTIYF.

In this sample, this clonotype turned up a few times. This sequence joins TRBV6-1 and TRBJ1-1; D is perhaps TRBD1 (6 bases). V was pared by 5 bases and J by 1 base, with 14 bases between. This CDR3 is 15 amino acids long. Germline V lookup: CDR1 MNHNS, CDR2 SASEGT. DNA for the CDR3: TGTGCCAGCAGTCGAGGGGGGCAGGGGAACACTGAAGCTTTCTTT. Translated, it gives CASSRGGQGNTEAFF.

The chain's CDR3 is CASSHLVPGQEDYGYTF. For the CDR3, the DNA is TGCGCCAGCAGCCACCTGGTACCGGGACAAGAGGACTATGGCTACACCTTC. This chain joins TRBV4-1 and TRBJ1-2, with D tentatively TRBD1 (6 bases). Per germline, CDR1 MGHRA and CDR2 YSYEKL. The CDR3 length is 17 residues. Trimming stripped 3 bases from V and 3 bases from J, with 20 bases between.

The chain has TRBV30 and TRBJ1-6; 7 positions match TRBD1. The germline gives CDR1 GTSNPN, CDR2 SVGIG (reference sequence). The CDR3 contains 15 residues. With V trimmed by 4 bases and J by 10 bases, 13 bases remained unmatched. CDR3 amino acids: CAWTGRGSLGSPLHF. The CDR3, as DNA: TGTGCCTGGACAGGCAGGGGGAGTCTAGGATCACCCCTCCACTTT.

The gene calls are TRBV19 and TRBJ2-1, with D possibly matching TRBD2 (7 bases). The CDR3 runs to 15 residues. CDR1 and CDR2 from the germline V gene are LNHDA and SQIVND (reference sequence). The V and J ends lost 5 bases and 7 bases respectively, with 18 bases between them. This chain's CDR3 is CASSGGAGSGNEQFF. The CDR3 bases are TGTGCCAGTAGTGGGGGGGCAGGGTCGGGAAATGAGCAGTTCTTC.

The table lists this clonotype with a few counts. The chain joins TRBV7-8 to TRBJ2-5; D tentatively fits TRBD1 or TRBD2 (6 bases each). With 5 bases removed from V and 0 bases from J, the gap between germline ends came to 10 bases. CDR1 is SGHVS, CDR2 FQNEAQ, per germline. There are 14 residues in the CDR3. The CDR3 DNA reads TGTGCCAGCAGCCCAGGGGAGGACCAAGAGACCCAGTACTTC. This encodes CASSPGEDQETQYF.

The gene calls are TRBV12-3 or TRBV12-4 and TRBJ1-2; 8 bases align to TRBD1. V dropped 5 bases and J dropped 5; count of bases not matched to a gene: 4. The CDR3 has 13 amino acids. The DNA of the CDR3 is TGTGCCAGCAGTATAGGACAGGGATATGGCTACACCTTC. It is translated as CASSIGQGYGYTF.

This clonotype occurred a few times. This chain links TRBV14 with TRBJ1-6; D uncertain. CDR3 length: 16 amino acids. Trimming pared 1 base from V and 11 bases from J, leaving 18 bases between. Germline lookup yields CDR1 SGHDN and CDR2 FVKESK. CDR3 residues: CASSQVAGVRLAPLHF. CDR3 bases: TGTGCCAGCAGCCAAGTTGCCGGCGTGAGGTTGGCACCCCTCCACTTT.

This clonotype was observed a handful of times. The chain has TRBV7-2 and TRBJ2-7; 13 bases fit TRBD2. V lost 1 base and J lost 5; bases outside the gene matches: 17. The CDR3 is 20 amino acids. Looked up from germline, CDR1 is SGHTA and CDR2 is FQGNSA. The CDR3 reads CASSLGMGGLAGHPSDEQYF. DNA of the CDR3: TGTGCCAGCAGCTTAGGGATGGGGGGACTAGCGGGGCATCCGTCGGACGAGCAGTACTTC.